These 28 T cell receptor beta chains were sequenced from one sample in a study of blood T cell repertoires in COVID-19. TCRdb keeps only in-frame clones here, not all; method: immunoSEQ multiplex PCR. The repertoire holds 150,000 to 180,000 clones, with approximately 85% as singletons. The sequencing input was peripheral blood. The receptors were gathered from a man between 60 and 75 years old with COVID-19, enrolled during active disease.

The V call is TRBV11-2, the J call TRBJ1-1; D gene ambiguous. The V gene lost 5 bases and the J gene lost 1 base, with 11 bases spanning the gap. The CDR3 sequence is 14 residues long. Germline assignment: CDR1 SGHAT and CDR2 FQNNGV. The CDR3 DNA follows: TGTGCCAGCAGCCGTGTCACGGGGAACACTGAAGCTTTCTTT. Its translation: CASSRVTGNTEAFF.

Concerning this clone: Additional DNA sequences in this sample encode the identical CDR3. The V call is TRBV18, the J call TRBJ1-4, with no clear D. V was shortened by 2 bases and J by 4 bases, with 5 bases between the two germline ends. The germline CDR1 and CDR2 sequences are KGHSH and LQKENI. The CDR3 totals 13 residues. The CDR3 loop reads CASSPGLNEKLFF. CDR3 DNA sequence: TGTGCCAGCTCACCAGGGCTTAATGAAAAACTGTTTTTT.

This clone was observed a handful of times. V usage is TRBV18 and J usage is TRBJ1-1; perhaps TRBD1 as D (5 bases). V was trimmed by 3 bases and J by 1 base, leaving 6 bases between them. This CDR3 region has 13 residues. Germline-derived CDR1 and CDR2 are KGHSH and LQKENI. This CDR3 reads CASSPRGNTEAFF. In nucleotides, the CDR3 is TGTGCCAGCTCACCTAGGGGGAACACTGAAGCTTTCTTT.

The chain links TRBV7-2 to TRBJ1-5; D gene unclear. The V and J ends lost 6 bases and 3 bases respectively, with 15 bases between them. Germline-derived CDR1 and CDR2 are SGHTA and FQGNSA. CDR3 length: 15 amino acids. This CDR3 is CASSRTPGSNQPQHF. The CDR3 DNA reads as TGTGCCAGCAGTCGAACCCCGGGGTCCAATCAGCCCCAGCATTTT.

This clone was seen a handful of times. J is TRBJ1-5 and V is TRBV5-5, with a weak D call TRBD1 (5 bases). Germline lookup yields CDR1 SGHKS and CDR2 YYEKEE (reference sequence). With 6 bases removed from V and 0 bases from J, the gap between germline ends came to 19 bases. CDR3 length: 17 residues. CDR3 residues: CASTPIAQGYSNQPQHF. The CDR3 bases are TGTGCCAGCACCCCTATCGCTCAGGGATATAGCAATCAGCCCCAGCATTTT.

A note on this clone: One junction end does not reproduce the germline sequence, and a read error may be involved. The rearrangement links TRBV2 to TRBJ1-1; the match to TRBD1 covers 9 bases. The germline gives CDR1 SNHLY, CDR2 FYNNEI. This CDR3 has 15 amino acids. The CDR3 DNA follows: TGTGCCAGCAGTGAATTCGGACAGGGGTTGGGTTGGCGCCCTTTT. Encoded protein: CASSEFGQGLGWRPF.

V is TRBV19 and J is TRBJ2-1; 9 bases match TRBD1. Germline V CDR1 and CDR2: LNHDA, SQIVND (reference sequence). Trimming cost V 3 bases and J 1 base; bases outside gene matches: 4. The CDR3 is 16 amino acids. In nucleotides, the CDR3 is TGTGCCAGTAGTATCAGGGGACAGGGATCCTACAATGAGCAGTTCTTC. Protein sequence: CASSIRGQGSYNEQFF.

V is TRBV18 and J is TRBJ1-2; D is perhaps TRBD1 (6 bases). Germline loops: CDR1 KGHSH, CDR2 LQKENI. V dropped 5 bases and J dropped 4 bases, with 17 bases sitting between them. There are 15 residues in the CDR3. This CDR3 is CASSAEQGNFYGYTF. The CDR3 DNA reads TGTGCCAGCTCAGCCGAACAGGGTAACTTCTATGGCTACACCTTC.

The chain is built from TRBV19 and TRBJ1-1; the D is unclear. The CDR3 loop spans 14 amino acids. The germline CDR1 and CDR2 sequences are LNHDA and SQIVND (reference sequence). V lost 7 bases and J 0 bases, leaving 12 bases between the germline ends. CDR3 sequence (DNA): TGTGCCAGTAAACTGAGGGAAATGAACACTGAAGCTTTCTTT. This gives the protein CASKLREMNTEAFF.

The CDR3 is CASSRTSGSTDTQYF. The CDR3 nucleotides are TGCGCCAGCAGCCGGACTAGCGGGAGCACAGATACGCAGTATTTT. The chain combines TRBV5-1 with TRBJ2-3; 11 bases fit TRBD2. Germline trimming cut 4 bases from V and 0 bases from J; bases unmatched to any gene: 1. Germline loops: CDR1 SGHRS, CDR2 YFSETQ. CDR3 length equals 15 residues.

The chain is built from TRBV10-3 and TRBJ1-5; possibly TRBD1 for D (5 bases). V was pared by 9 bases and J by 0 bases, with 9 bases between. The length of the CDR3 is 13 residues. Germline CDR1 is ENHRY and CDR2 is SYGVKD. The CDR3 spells CAIGGVSNQPQHF. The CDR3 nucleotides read TGTGCCATTGGAGGGGTTAGCAATCAGCCCCAGCATTTT.

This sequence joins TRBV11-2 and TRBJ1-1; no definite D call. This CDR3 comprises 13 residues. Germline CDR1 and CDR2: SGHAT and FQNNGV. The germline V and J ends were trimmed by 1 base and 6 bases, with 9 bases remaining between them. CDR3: CASSLVRTPEAFF. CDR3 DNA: TGTGCCAGCAGCTTAGTGCGAACCCCTGAAGCTTTCTTT.

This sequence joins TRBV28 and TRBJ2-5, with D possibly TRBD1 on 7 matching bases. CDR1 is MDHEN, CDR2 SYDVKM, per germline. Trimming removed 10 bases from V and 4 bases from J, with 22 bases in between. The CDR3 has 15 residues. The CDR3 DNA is TGTGCCACCCTGGCGGGGCAGGGGGGCCGAGAGACCCAGTACTTC. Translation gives CATLAGQGGRETQYF.

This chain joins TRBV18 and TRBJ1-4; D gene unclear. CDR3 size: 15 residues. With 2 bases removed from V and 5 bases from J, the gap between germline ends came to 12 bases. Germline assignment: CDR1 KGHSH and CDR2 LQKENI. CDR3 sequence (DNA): TGTGCCAGCTCACCATCGCGGAAACTAAATGAAAAACTGTTTTTT. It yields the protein CASSPSRKLNEKLFF.

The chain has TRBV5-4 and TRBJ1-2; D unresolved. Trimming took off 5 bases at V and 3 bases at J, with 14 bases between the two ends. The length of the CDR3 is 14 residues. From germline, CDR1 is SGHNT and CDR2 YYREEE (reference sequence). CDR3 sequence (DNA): TGTGCCAGCAGTCGCGAGGGAACAGACTATGGCTACACCTTC. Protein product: CASSREGTDYGYTF.

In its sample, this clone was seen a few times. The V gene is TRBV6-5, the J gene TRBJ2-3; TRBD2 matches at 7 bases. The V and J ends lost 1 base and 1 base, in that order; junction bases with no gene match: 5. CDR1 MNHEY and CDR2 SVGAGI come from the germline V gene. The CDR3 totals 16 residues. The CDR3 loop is CASSYLGRGGTDTQYF. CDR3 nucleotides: TGTGCCAGCAGTTACTTGGGGAGGGGAGGCACAGATACGCAGTATTTT.

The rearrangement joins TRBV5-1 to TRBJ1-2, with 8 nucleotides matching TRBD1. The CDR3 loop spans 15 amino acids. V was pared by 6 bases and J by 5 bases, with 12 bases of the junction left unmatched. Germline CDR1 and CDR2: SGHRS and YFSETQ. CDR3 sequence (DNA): TGCGCCAGCACCCCGAGCCGGGACAGGAGTTATGGCTACACCTTC. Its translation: CASTPSRDRSYGYTF.

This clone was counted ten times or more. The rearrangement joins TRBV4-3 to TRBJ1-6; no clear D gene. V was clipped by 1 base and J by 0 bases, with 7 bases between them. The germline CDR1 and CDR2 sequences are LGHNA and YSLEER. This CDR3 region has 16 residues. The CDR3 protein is CASSQATDSYNSPLHF. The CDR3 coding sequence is TGCGCCAGCAGCCAAGCCACAGACTCCTATAATTCACCCCTCCACTTT.

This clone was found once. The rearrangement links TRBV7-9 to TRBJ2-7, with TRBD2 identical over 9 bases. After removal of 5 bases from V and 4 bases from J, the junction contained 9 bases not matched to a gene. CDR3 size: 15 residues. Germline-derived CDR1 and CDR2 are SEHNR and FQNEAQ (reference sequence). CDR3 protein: CASSASSGTYYEQYF. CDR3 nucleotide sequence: TGTGCCAGCAGCGCTTCTAGCGGGACCTATTACGAGCAGTACTTC.

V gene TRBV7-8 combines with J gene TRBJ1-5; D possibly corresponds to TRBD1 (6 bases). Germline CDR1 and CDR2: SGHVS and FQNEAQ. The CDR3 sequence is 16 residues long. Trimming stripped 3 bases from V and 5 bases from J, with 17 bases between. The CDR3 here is CASSLLVWTADQPQHF. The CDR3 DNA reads TGTGCCAGCAGCTTGCTCGTGTGGACAGCAGATCAGCCCCAGCATTTT.

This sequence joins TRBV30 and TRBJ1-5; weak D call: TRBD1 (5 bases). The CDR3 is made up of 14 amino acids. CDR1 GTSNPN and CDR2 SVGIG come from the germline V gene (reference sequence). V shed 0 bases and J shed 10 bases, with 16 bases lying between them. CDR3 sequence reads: CAWSVRRGELPQHF. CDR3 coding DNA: TGTGCCTGGAGTGTACGGAGGGGCGAGCTACCCCAGCATTTT.

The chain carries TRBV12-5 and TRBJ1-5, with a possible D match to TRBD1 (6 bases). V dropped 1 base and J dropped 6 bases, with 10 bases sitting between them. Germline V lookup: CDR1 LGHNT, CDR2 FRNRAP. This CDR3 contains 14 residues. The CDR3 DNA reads TGTGCTAGTGGTTTGGGCGGGGGCGGTCAGCCCCAGCATTTT. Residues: CASGLGGGGQPQHF.

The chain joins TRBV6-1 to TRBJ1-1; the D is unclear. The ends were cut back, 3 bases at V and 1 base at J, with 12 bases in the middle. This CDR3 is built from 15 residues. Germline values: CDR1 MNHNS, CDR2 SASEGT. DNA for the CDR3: TGTGCCAGCAGTGACCCGGGTCACTCGAACACTGAAGCTTTCTTT. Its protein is CASSDPGHSNTEAFF.

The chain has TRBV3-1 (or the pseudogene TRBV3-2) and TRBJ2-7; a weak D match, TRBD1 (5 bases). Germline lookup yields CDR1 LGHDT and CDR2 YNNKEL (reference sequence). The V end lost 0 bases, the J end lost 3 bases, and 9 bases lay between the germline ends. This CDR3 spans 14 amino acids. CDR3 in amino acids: CASSQEVGVYEQYF. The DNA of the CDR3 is TGTGCCAGCAGCCAAGAAGTAGGGGTCTACGAGCAGTACTTC.

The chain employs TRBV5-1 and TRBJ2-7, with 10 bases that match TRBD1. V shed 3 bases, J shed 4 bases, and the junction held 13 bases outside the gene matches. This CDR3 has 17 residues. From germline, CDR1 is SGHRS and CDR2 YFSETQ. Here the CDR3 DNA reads TGCGCCAGCAGCTACCAGGGTAGGGGACAGGGGATATACGAGCAGTACTTC. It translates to CASSYQGRGQGIYEQYF.

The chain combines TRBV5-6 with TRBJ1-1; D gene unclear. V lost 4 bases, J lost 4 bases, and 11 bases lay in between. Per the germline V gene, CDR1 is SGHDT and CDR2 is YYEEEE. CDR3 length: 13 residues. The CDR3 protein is CASSGTAVTEAFF. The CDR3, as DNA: TGTGCCAGCAGCGGTACGGCGGTCACTGAAGCTTTCTTT.

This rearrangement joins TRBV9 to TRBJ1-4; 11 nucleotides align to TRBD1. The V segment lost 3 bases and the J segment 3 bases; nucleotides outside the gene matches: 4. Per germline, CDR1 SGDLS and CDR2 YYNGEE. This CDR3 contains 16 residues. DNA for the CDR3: TGTGCCAGCAGCGGGACAGGGGGCGCCGCTAATGAAAAACTGTTTTTT. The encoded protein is CASSGTGGAANEKLFF.

The CDR3 is CASSRRKVGDFDTQYF. CDR3 bases: TGTGCCAGCAGCCGTAGGAAAGTGGGAGACTTTGATACGCAGTATTTT. V gene TRBV14 combines with J gene TRBJ2-3; D might be TRBD2 (5 bases). Germline V gene lookup returns CDR1 SGHDN and CDR2 FVKESK. Trimming removed 4 bases at V and 6 bases at J, with 20 bases between. CDR3 length equals 16 residues.